A selection of T cell receptor beta chains follows, all from one sample in a study of blood T cell repertoires in COVID-19. Sequencing was performed with immunoSEQ multiplex PCR; in TCRdb, only in-frame clones are kept and a portion is missing. The sample carries about 100,000 clones, approximately 81% recorded once. Material for sequencing was peripheral blood. Every receptor here comes from a human donor in a cohort sampled during active COVID-19. Both conserved end residues are part of each CDR3. A D gene is named only where the DNA matches it firmly. Clone size is given for some rows only: seen once, a few or many times, or a class if the clone is expanded.

CASSYRGGYEQYF,TRBV7-2,TRBJ2-7,-,-
CASNGRDTEAFF,TRBV2,TRBJ1-1,-,-
CASSSGANTGELFF,TRBV6-4,TRBJ2-2,-,-
CASSEDSYGYTF,TRBV2,TRBJ1-2,-,once
CASSRQTGSYEQYF,TRBV3-1/TRBV3-2,TRBJ2-7,-,-
CASSQTPSSYEQYF,TRBV3-1/TRBV3-2,TRBJ2-7,-,once
CASSTKLDPPTEAFF,TRBV19,TRBJ1-1,-,-
CASSLKFTSGTGMDTQYF,TRBV7-2,TRBJ2-3,TRBD2,-
CASSLDRGGTDTQYF,TRBV7-2,TRBJ2-3,-,-
CASSTDTSSYEQYF,TRBV7-2,TRBJ2-7,-,-
CASSQDRDPKDTQYF,TRBV4-3,TRBJ2-3,TRBD1,-
CASSFLAARVNEQFF,TRBV7-9,TRBJ2-1,TRBD2,once
CATSSDRGQPQHF,TRBV15,TRBJ1-5,TRBD1,-
CASSIGTEETQYF,TRBV19,TRBJ2-5,TRBD1,once
CASSFSRLLAGGPEEQYF,TRBV27,TRBJ2-7,TRBD2,-
CASSLVQSSNQPQHF,TRBV7-2,TRBJ1-5,-,-
CASSLAGFAQPQHF,TRBV14,TRBJ1-5,-,-
CASSPNTGNTEAFF,TRBV6-2/TRBV6-3,TRBJ1-1,-,-
CASNSATGTYGYTF,TRBV19,TRBJ1-2,TRBD1,-
CASKLQGNTEAFF,TRBV6-5,TRBJ1-1,-,-
CASEFGGRPSTDTQYF,TRBV28,TRBJ2-3,TRBD2,-
CAWSVLMSNQPQHF,TRBV30,TRBJ1-5,-,-
CASSDSGGRTDTQYF,TRBV6-4,TRBJ2-3,TRBD2,-
CAISGAGTSDEQFF,TRBV10-3,TRBJ2-1,TRBD2,once
CASSPLTGSYEQYF,TRBV18,TRBJ2-7,TRBD1,few
CASSPFPVTGSGNTIYF,TRBV18,TRBJ1-3,-,-